This TCR beta chain was profiled in a study of vaccination and CD4 T cells after COVID-19. As to this clonotype: Antigen: not known.

The treatment denotes: roughly 10-day PBMC culture with coronavirus spike peptide pools or control peptides (ViraFEST assay). Samples of CD4+ T cells were obtained from the unexposed donor before the COVID-19 pandemic (2011-2018). ViraFEST expanded antigen-specific T cells with peptide pools, then sequenced TCRs. Trimming took 4 bases from V and 0 from J, leaving 19 bases between them. Germline V lookup: CDR1 LNHDA, CDR2 SQIVND (reference sequence). This CDR3 spans 18 amino acids. Sequence data for DNA of cultured CD4+ T cells were generated by the Oncomine TCR Beta short-read assay. In this case, cultured CD4+ T cells provided the extracted genomic DNA. TCRdb re-derived calls from the PCR reads in MiXCR, one entry per CDR3 protein. The top ten clones hold 20% of a sample with 10,000 or so distinct CDR3 sequences, 34% of them seen once.

The sequenced material came from CD4+ T cells from blood, cultured in vitro. The rearrangement links TRBV19 to TRBJ1-3, with D possibly TRBD1 on 5 matching bases. The receptor comes from a human donor in good health. As DNA, the CDR3 is TGTGCCAGTAGTAAAAGATCACCGGGACCTTCCTCTGGAAACACCATATATTTT. This encodes CASSKRSPGPSSGNTIYF.